This TCR beta chain was observed in a study of T cell responses to AZD1222 COVID-19 vaccine. Points on this clone: Antigen unknown.

The CDR3 runs 13 residues. Per the germline V gene, CDR1 is KGHSH and CDR2 is LQKENI. V lost 5 bases and J lost 6; bases outside the gene matches: 6. Study-wide points: Clonal diversity was possibly underestimated; the donors were predominantly white British and more often female. As reported, nearly half of all spike-specific TCRs target variant regions that are unmutated. AZD1222 recipients seropositive at baseline numbered only six.

Clones were sequenced by immunoSEQ multiplex PCR, and TCRdb holds only the in-frame ones, with some missing. This sample yields 65,000 to 90,000 clones, of which more than 70% are seen a single time; 15% to 20% belongs to the top ten. The sequences come from peripheral blood, collected on day 0 of AZD1222 vaccination. This receptor was obtained from an adult in good health. V and J are TRBV18 and TRBJ1-1; TRBD1 aligns across 7 bases. CDR3: CASSYRGQSEAFF. In DNA, the CDR3 is TGTGCCAGCTCATACAGGGGTCAGTCTGAAGCTTTCTTT.